Sequencing of this T cell receptor beta chain was carried out in a study of cytomegalovirus exposure and HLA in healthy donors. Study details: The 550 to 800 first-cohort repertoires and the roughly 130 validation repertoires shared the same platform, a later analysis reported.

Of note for this clone: The antigen is not known.

Findings of the study overall: According to a later analysis, TCR clusters from the first cohort tended to co-occur in the roughly 120 validation repertoires.

The method was immunoSEQ multiplex PCR; TCRdb's version includes in-frame clones alone and lacks a portion of them. The top ten clones hold about 17% of a sample with fewer than 200,000 clones, roughly 85% of them seen once. Sequencing was performed on PBMCs. This sequence was found in a man younger than 35 in good health and CMV-seropositive.

CDR3 bases: TGTGCCAGCAGCTTGACCCCAGGGGTAGAGACCCAGTACTTC. Translated, it gives CASSLTPGVETQYF. J is TRBJ2-5 and V is TRBV6-5, with TRBD1 as a possible D gene (6 bases). Trimming removed 6 bases at V and 4 bases at J, with 15 bases between. Germline assignment: CDR1 MNHEY and CDR2 SVGAGI. The length of the CDR3 is 14 residues.